The rows below give T cell receptor beta chains drawn from one sample of a study of cytomegalovirus exposure and HLA in healthy donors. Repertoires were generated with immunoSEQ multiplex PCR, while TCRdb's copy carries only in-frame clones and drops some. This sample has more than 200,000 clones, with about 80% found just once. Sequencing input: PBMCs. Receptors originate from a male donor in good health and CMV-seronegative. Both conserved end residues are part of each CDR3. Each record gives: V gene, clone size, D gene, J gene, CDR3 protein, CDR3 DNA. A D gene is named only where the DNA matches it firmly. A row's size may be missing; if present it is once, few, many or a size class.

V gene: TRBV2; clone size: .; D gene: TRBD2; J gene: TRBJ2-3; CDR3 protein: CASSQLAGGLDTQYF; CDR3 DNA: TGTGCCAGCAGTCAACTAGCGGGGGGGTTAGATACGCAGTATTTT
V gene: TRBV7-2; clone size: .; D gene: TRBD2; J gene: TRBJ2-5; CDR3 protein: CASSLGGLASETQYF; CDR3 DNA: TGTGCCAGCAGCTTAGGGGGACTAGCATCTGAGACCCAGTACTTC
V gene: TRBV5-1; clone size: .; D gene: .; J gene: TRBJ2-7; CDR3 protein: CASSLVEGAAITYEQYF; CDR3 DNA: TGCGCCAGCAGCTTGGTGGAGGGGGCTGCTATCACCTACGAGCAGTACTTC
V gene: TRBV7-9; clone size: .; D gene: .; J gene: TRBJ1-5; CDR3 protein: CASSLGLYQPQHF; CDR3 DNA: TGTGCCAGCAGCTTAGGACTATATCAGCCCCAGCATTTT
V gene: TRBV7-8; clone size: .; D gene: TRBD1; J gene: TRBJ2-1; CDR3 protein: CASLSTGSNEQFF; CDR3 DNA: TGTGCCAGCCTATCGACAGGGAGCAATGAGCAGTTCTTC
V gene: TRBV19; clone size: .; D gene: .; J gene: TRBJ1-4; CDR3 protein: CASSDPTGRGEKLFF; CDR3 DNA: TGTGCCAGTAGTGACCCCACAGGGAGAGGCGAAAAACTGTTTTTT
V gene: TRBV9; clone size: few; D gene: .; J gene: TRBJ1-5; CDR3 protein: CASSVGLYSNQPQHF; CDR3 DNA: TGTGCCAGCAGCGTAGGGCTGTATAGCAATCAGCCCCAGCATTTT
V gene: TRBV5-1; clone size: .; D gene: .; J gene: TRBJ2-1; CDR3 protein: CASSANAGYNEQFF; CDR3 DNA: TGCGCCAGCAGCGCGAACGCGGGTTACAATGAGCAGTTCTTC
V gene: TRBV7-2; clone size: few; D gene: .; J gene: TRBJ2-5; CDR3 protein: CASSLAAVRREETQYF; CDR3 DNA: TGTGCCAGCAGCTTAGCTGCCGTTCGGCGGGAAGAGACCCAGTACTTC
V gene: TRBV13; clone size: .; D gene: .; J gene: TRBJ1-2; CDR3 protein: CASSLEGSGGDRYGYTF; CDR3 DNA: TGTGCCAGCAGCTTAGAGGGCTCTGGGGGGGATCGGTATGGCTACACCTTC
V gene: TRBV27; clone size: .; D gene: TRBD1; J gene: TRBJ2-7; CDR3 protein: CASSLNRGYEQYF; CDR3 DNA: TGTGCCAGCAGTTTAAACAGGGGCTACGAGCAGTACTTC
V gene: TRBV21-1; clone size: .; D gene: .; J gene: TRBJ1-5; CDR3 protein: CASSSLGGGQPQHF; CDR3 DNA: TGTGCCAGCAGCTCCCTGGGGGGGGGTCAGCCCCAGCATTTT
V gene: TRBV4-3; clone size: .; D gene: .; J gene: TRBJ1-2; CDR3 protein: CASSQEGGIYGYTF; CDR3 DNA: TGCGCCAGCAGCCAAGAGGGGGGGATCTATGGCTACACCTTC
V gene: TRBV19; clone size: .; D gene: .; J gene: TRBJ1-2; CDR3 protein: CASSIAGKVDYGYTF; CDR3 DNA: TGTGCCAGTAGTATTGCAGGGAAAGTTGACTATGGCTACACCTTC
V gene: TRBV9; clone size: .; D gene: TRBD1; J gene: TRBJ1-1; CDR3 protein: CASSAETGSSTEAFF; CDR3 DNA: TGTGCCAGCAGCGCAGAGACAGGGAGCAGCACTGAAGCTTTCTTT
V gene: TRBV15; clone size: few; D gene: .; J gene: TRBJ2-3; CDR3 protein: CATSRTRGSTDTQYF; CDR3 DNA: TGTGCCACCAGCAGAACTCGGGGGTCCACAGATACGCAGTATTTT
V gene: TRBV6-5; clone size: .; D gene: .; J gene: TRBJ1-5; CDR3 protein: CASSKTGQPQHF; CDR3 DNA: TGTGCCAGCAGTAAGACGGGTCAGCCCCAGCATTTT
V gene: TRBV5-4; clone size: .; D gene: .; J gene: TRBJ2-7; CDR3 protein: CASSLQASSYEQYF; CDR3 DNA: TGTGCCAGCAGCTTACAGGCAAGCTCCTACGAGCAGTACTTC
V gene: TRBV6-1; clone size: .; D gene: TRBD1; J gene: TRBJ1-1; CDR3 protein: CASSERDRDMNTEAFF; CDR3 DNA: TGTGCCAGCAGTGAAAGGGACAGGGACATGAACACTGAAGCTTTCTTT
V gene: TRBV7-2; clone size: .; D gene: TRBD1; J gene: TRBJ1-5; CDR3 protein: CASSFYLTGDSNQPQHF; CDR3 DNA: TGTGCCAGCAGCTTCTATTTGACAGGGGATAGCAATCAGCCCCAGCATTTT
V gene: TRBV6-5; clone size: once; D gene: .; J gene: TRBJ1-1; CDR3 protein: CASSYKSASANTEAFF; CDR3 DNA: TGTGCCAGCAGTTACAAGTCGGCCAGCGCGAACACTGAAGCTTTCTTT
V gene: TRBV5-1; clone size: .; D gene: .; J gene: TRBJ1-2; CDR3 protein: CASSLDRSFYGYTF; CDR3 DNA: TGCGCCAGCAGCTTGGACAGGTCATTCTATGGCTACACCTTC
V gene: TRBV11-2; clone size: .; D gene: TRBD1; J gene: TRBJ2-5; CDR3 protein: CASSLGDRGETQYF; CDR3 DNA: TGTGCCAGCAGCTTGGGTGACAGGGGAGAGACCCAGTACTTC
V gene: TRBV30; clone size: .; D gene: .; J gene: TRBJ2-3; CDR3 protein: CAWSHTDTQYF; CDR3 DNA: TGTGCCTGGAGCCACACAGATACGCAGTATTTT
V gene: TRBV29-1; clone size: few; D gene: .; J gene: TRBJ1-2; CDR3 protein: CSVSDSLGGYTF; CDR3 DNA: TGCAGCGTCTCGGACAGCCTGGGTGGCTACACCTTC
V gene: TRBV14; clone size: .; D gene: TRBD1; J gene: TRBJ2-7; CDR3 protein: CASSRQGIPYEQYF; CDR3 DNA: TGTGCCAGCAGCAGACAGGGAATCCCCTACGAGCAGTACTTC
V gene: TRBV15; clone size: .; D gene: .; J gene: TRBJ2-7; CDR3 protein: CATSRGRGNSYEQYF; CDR3 DNA: TGTGCCACCAGCAGGGGGAGGGGGAACTCCTACGAGCAGTACTTC
V gene: TRBV10-3; clone size: .; D gene: .; J gene: TRBJ1-4; CDR3 protein: CAISATGEKLFF; CDR3 DNA: TGTGCCATCAGTGCCACGGGGGAAAAACTGTTTTTT
V gene: TRBV4-3; clone size: .; D gene: TRBD2; J gene: TRBJ2-5; CDR3 protein: CASSLSGTSGQETQYF; CDR3 DNA: TGCGCCAGCAGCCTTTCCGGGACTAGCGGGCAAGAGACCCAGTACTTC
V gene: TRBV9; clone size: .; D gene: TRBD2; J gene: TRBJ2-5; CDR3 protein: CASSVDDKRELETQYF; CDR3 DNA: TGTGCCAGCAGCGTAGATGATAAGCGGGAGCTGGAGACCCAGTACTTC
V gene: TRBV27; clone size: .; D gene: TRBD1; J gene: TRBJ1-2; CDR3 protein: CASSWGQGGGYTF; CDR3 DNA: TGTGCCAGCAGTTGGGGACAGGGCGGGGGCTACACCTTC